Below, one T cell receptor (beta chain) is given with its context. Its antigen is unknown. The read is 3 residues too short to cover the CDR3 end, so that end is filled in from the germline J gene. The data belong to a study of Tregs in tolerant kidney transplant recipients. General study results and limits: Activated donor B cell expansion appeared to reveal the most relevant donor-specific TCRbeta repertoire. Biological reproducibility was not directly addressed in this study.

Germline V gene data show CDR1 as SGHRS and CDR2 as YFSETQ. This CDR3 region has 13 residues. Deletions cut 0 bases from V and 7 bases from J, with 10 bases between. TCRdb's table, derived via immunoSEQ multiplex PCR, lists solely in-frame clones and lacks some. Recorded here are 45,000 to 55,000 clones; the top ten clones represent 0.85%. V and J are TRBV5-1 and TRBJ1-1, with D hard to call. The specimen comprised CD4+ T cells from blood, sampled before the transplant. This sequence was found in a human donor who received a combined kidney and bone marrow transplant. The CDR3 protein is CASSLEGGLEAFF. The sequenced part of the CDR3 DNA is TGCGCCAGCAGCTTGGAAGGAGGGCTTGAA.